Given below is one T cell receptor (beta chain) in context. The sample belongs to a study of blood T cells in healthy people across ages. At the level of the study: Template-switching capture recovered about one barcoded beta molecule per two T cells.

The CDR3 spans 14 residues. CDR1 is MNHEY and CDR2 is SMNVEV in the germline V gene (reference sequence). V was clipped by 6 bases and J by 4 bases; unmatched bases: 4. Primers used in a second PCR of roughly 7 to 11 cycles were a sample-barcoded 5' primer and a J-beta primer mix. One entry per CDR3 protein results from TCRdb running MiXCR on the 5' RACE reads. Of approximately 810,000 distinct CDR3 sequences detected, under 35% appear once; the ten largest clones hold 17%. The origin of this receptor is a woman aged 80 or over in good health. Sequencing was done on a sample of blood. The chain is built from TRBV27 and TRBJ2-2, with TRBD1 identical over 8 bases. CDR3: CASRTGVITGELFF. The CDR3 nucleotides read TGTGCCAGCAGGACAGGGGTTATCACCGGGGAGCTGTTTTTT.